This TCR beta chain was sequenced for a study of PD-L1 blockade in urothelial cancer. Turning to the study itself: In terms of prior chemotherapy, patients had received 0 to 3 regimens. Timepoints chosen for blood analysis were 3 weeks (second dose) and 6 weeks after treatment start. Overall study findings and caveats: A pretreatment blood TCR clonality that fell below the median predicted better progression-free and overall survival.

Time point of the sample: pretreatment peripheral blood. This CDR3 is 17 amino acids long. V dropped 3 bases and J dropped 5; count of bases not matched to a gene: 15. Concerning this clone itself: Its cognate antigen is unknown.

Using immunoSEQ multiplex PCR, the repertoire was profiled, and TCRdb retains in-frame clones only, with some absent. The sample carries over 65,000 clones, around 90% recorded once. The sequence came from a man in his 70s with urothelial cancer. The sequenced sample was PBMCs, obtained around atezolizumab (anti-PD-L1) treatment. J is TRBJ2-5 and V is TRBV5-3; 8 bases fit TRBD2. TRBV5-3 is an open reading frame whose function is uncertain. The CDR3 DNA reads TGTGCCAGAAGCTCAGCCCCCGGGAGGGCCCTCCAGGAGACCCAGTACTTC. It specifies CARSSAPGRALQETQYF.